Below, 22 T cell receptor beta chains from the same sample are listed, as sequenced in a study of T cells in Graves' hyperthyroidism and ophthalmopathy (dated by TCRdb to between 2018 and 2021). Library creation used multiplex PCR. The data were produced on an Illumina HiSeq 2000. The TCR beta CDR3 regions were amplified from the RNA transcripts. The first round of RT-PCR for the TCR CDR3 was performed with the HTBI primer set and the Qiagen OneStep RT-PCR kit. TCRdb reran the public reads through fastp at Q25 and MiXCR, keeping productive beta chains. Rows are unified per CDR3 protein, each entry keeping the most common DNA and genes. The table for this sample lists about 520,000 distinct CDR3 sequences; 20% of them were counted only once. The ten largest clones take up approximately 25% of the sample. What was sequenced was blood. These receptors all stem from a man between 18 and 29 years old with Graves' hyperthyroidism.

This clonotype was counted many times. This chain connects TRBV12-3 or TRBV12-4 to TRBJ1-2; no clear D gene. V shed 5 bases and J shed 0 bases, with 13 bases lying between them. CDR3 length: 15 residues. CDR3 coding DNA: TGTGCCAGCAGTCTCTGGCAGGCGACTAACTATGGCTACACCTTC. Its protein is CASSLWQATNYGYTF.

The chain employs TRBV20-1 and TRBJ1-4; TRBD1 is a possible D gene (5 bases). Germline CDR1 is DFQATT and CDR2 is SNEGSKA (reference sequence). CDR3 length: 14 amino acids. V lost 1 base to trimming and J lost 7 bases, with 13 bases between them. The CDR3 bases are TGCAGTGCTAGAGGAGGTCCTGGGGGTGAAAAACTGTTTTTT. Protein: CSARGGPGGEKLFF.

This clonotype was counted many times. The rearrangement uses TRBV12-3 or TRBV12-4 and TRBJ1-5; 8 bases are shared with TRBD1. This CDR3 comprises 17 residues. After removal of 3 bases from V and 1 base from J, the junction contained 8 bases not matched to a gene. The CDR3 DNA sequence: TGTGCCAGCAGTTTGCCCAACAGGGGGGCGAGCAATCAGCCCCAGCATTTT. Protein product: CASSLPNRGASNQPQHF.

In its sample, this clonotype was seen many times. J is TRBJ1-2 and V is TRBV5-1; D possibly corresponds to TRBD1 (5 bases). The germline V gene encodes CDR1 SGHRS and CDR2 YFSETQ. The CDR3 runs 15 residues. Trimming removed 4 bases from V and 4 bases from J, with 17 bases in between. CDR3 protein: CASSPGTANGYGYTF. Here the CDR3 DNA reads TGCGCCAGCAGCCCGGGGACGGCGAATGGCTATGGCTACACCTTC. The full variable domain, completed using reference TRBV5-1 and TRBJ1-2, is KAGVTQTPRYLIKTRGQQVTLSCSPISGHRSVSWYQQTPGQGLQFLFEYFSETQRNKGNFPGRFSGRQFSNSRSEMNVSTLELGDSALYLCASSPGTANGYGYTFGSGTRLTVV.

The chain employs TRBV7-2 and TRBJ1-3; D is ambiguous. The germline V and J ends were trimmed by 5 bases and 0 bases, with 14 bases remaining between them. This CDR3 is 16 amino acids long. Per germline, CDR1 SGHTA and CDR2 FQGNSA. The CDR3 region is CASSPDGRSSGNTIYF. CDR3 coding DNA: TGTGCCAGCAGCCCCGACGGGAGGTCCTCTGGAAACACCATATATTTT. The full variable domain, rest sourced from reference TRBV7-2 and TRBJ1-3, is GAGVSQSPSNKVTEKGKDVELRCDPISGHTALYWYRQSLGQGLEFLIYFQGNSAPDKSGLPSDRFSAERTGGSVSTLTIQRTQQEDSAVYLCASSPDGRSSGNTIYFGEGSWLTVV.

The chain links TRBV6-1 to TRBJ1-1; TRBD1 aligns across 8 bases. With V trimmed by 6 bases and J by 10 bases, 10 bases remained unmatched. Germline V lookup: CDR1 MNHNS, CDR2 SASEGT. The CDR3 totals 13 residues. CDR3 residues: CASRAGQEVGAFF. The CDR3 DNA follows: TGTGCCAGCAGAGCGGGACAGGAGGTAGGAGCTTTCTTT.

The sample holds many counts of this clonotype. The CDR3 DNA reads as TGTGCCAGCAGTTTGGTGGGGCTCAATCAGCCCCAGCATTTT. Amino acid sequence: CASSLVGLNQPQHF. The rearrangement links TRBV27 to TRBJ1-5; a possible D gene is TRBD1 (5 bases). CDR3 size: 14 residues. V lost 3 bases, J lost 3 bases, and 9 bases lay in between. Germline V gives CDR1 MNHEY, CDR2 SMNVEV (reference sequence).

Of note for this clonotype: A much larger clonotype is one base distant, so this may be a read error. The chain is built from TRBV6-1 and TRBJ1-1, with a possible D match to TRBD1 (5 bases). Germline V gene lookup returns CDR1 MNHNS and CDR2 SASEGT. The CDR3 sequence is 13 residues long. Trimming took off 8 bases at V and 4 bases at J, with 14 bases between the two ends. This CDR3 is CASRPGMITEAFF. The CDR3 DNA is TGTGCCAGCCGTCCAGGGATGATCACTGAAGCTTTCTTT.

The chain is built from TRBV12-3 or TRBV12-4 and TRBJ1-2; the match to TRBD1 covers 7 bases. Trimming cost V 6 bases and J 1 base; bases outside gene matches: 5. The length of the CDR3 is 14 residues. CDR3 region: CASRSGTVNYGYTF. The CDR3 coding sequence is TGTGCCAGCAGATCTGGGACAGTTAACTATGGCTACACCTTC.

The chain carries TRBV18 and TRBJ1-1; maybe TRBD1 (6 bases). CDR1 and CDR2 (germline): KGHSH, LQKENI. The V end was cut by 3 bases, the J end by 4 bases, with 18 bases between. The CDR3 is 16 amino acids. This CDR3 is CASSPKGGARGTEAFF. The CDR3 region has the DNA TGTGCCAGCTCACCGAAGGGGGGGGCCCGGGGCACTGAAGCTTTCTTT. The whole variable domain, remainder taken from reference TRBV18 and TRBJ1-1, is NAGVMQNPRHLVRRRGQEARLRCSPMKGHSHVYWYRQLPEEGLKFMVYLQKENIIDESGMPKERFSAEFPKEGPSILRIQQVVRGDSAAYFCASSPKGGARGTEAFFGQGTRLTVV.

The sample holds a few counts of this clonotype. The rearrangement links TRBV7-9 to TRBJ1-2; D is unclear. The CDR3 runs 13 residues. The germline gives CDR1 SEHNR, CDR2 FQNEAQ (reference sequence). Trimming removed 4 bases from V and 3 bases from J, with 9 bases in between. The CDR3 region is CASSWSIHYGYTF. CDR3 coding DNA: TGTGCCAGCAGCTGGAGCATTCACTATGGCTACACCTTC.

This rearrangement joins TRBV12-3 or TRBV12-4 to TRBJ1-3; TRBD1 is a possible D gene (5 bases). The CDR3 contains 18 residues. The germline V and J ends were trimmed by 6 bases and 4 bases, with 25 bases remaining between them. This CDR3 reads CASSHGGGWRVRGNTIYF. In DNA, the CDR3 is TGTGCCAGCAGCCACGGGGGGGGGTGGCGCGTGCGGGGAAACACCATATATTTT.

This clonotype showed up many times. V gene TRBV12-3 or TRBV12-4 combines with J gene TRBJ2-5; no firm D call. Between the trimmed V and J ends, which lost 4 bases and 2 bases, there was a span of 20 bases. The length of the CDR3 is 17 residues. The CDR3 DNA follows: TGTGCCAGCAGTTCCAAACCTCCCCGACCGACACAAGAGACCCAGTACTTC. This codes for CASSSKPPRPTQETQYF.

This clonotype was detected many times. J is TRBJ1-1 and V is TRBV19; D unresolved. CDR3 size: 13 residues. V gave up 7 bases and J gave up 4 bases, with 13 bases separating them. Germline loops: CDR1 LNHDA, CDR2 SQIVND (reference sequence). CDR3 bases: TGTGCCAGTACGATCGGGTCTTCCACTGAAGCTTTCTTT. It encodes CASTIGSSTEAFF.

There are many counts of this clonotype. J is TRBJ2-7 and V is TRBV19; 7 bases match TRBD1. This CDR3 is built from 16 residues. Trimming took 6 bases from V and 1 from J; bases not matched to a gene: 12. Germline V gives CDR1 LNHDA, CDR2 SQIVND (reference sequence). The CDR3 DNA reads as TGTGCCAGTAGCCAAAAAGGGGACAGCAGATCCTACGAGCAGTACTTC. Residues: CASSQKGDSRSYEQYF.

In this sample, this clonotype turned up many times. V is TRBV15 and J is TRBJ1-2; the match to TRBD1 covers 8 bases. Germline lookup yields CDR1 LNHNV and CDR2 YYDKDF (reference sequence). The CDR3 runs to 14 residues. V lost 3 bases and J lost 5; bases outside the gene matches: 5. As DNA, the CDR3 is TGTGCCACCAGCAGCCGGGACAGGATATATGGCTACACCTTC. It translates to CATSSRDRIYGYTF.

This clonotype was seen at least ten times. The CDR3 DNA is TGTGCCAGCAGTTTAGCCGTAGGAGGGGCTCGCAATCAGCCCCAGCATTTT. It yields the protein CASSLAVGGARNQPQHF. The chain has TRBV12-3 or TRBV12-4 and TRBJ1-5; weak D call: TRBD1 (5 bases). Trimming left V 0 bases short and J 2 bases short, with 14 bases between. CDR3 length: 17 residues.

In its sample, this clonotype was seen once. One end of the junction is discordant with germline, which a read error may explain. CDR3: CASSLGREAVF. As DNA, the CDR3 is TGTGCCAGCAGCCTTGGCAGGGAAGCTGTCTTT. The chain combines TRBV2 with TRBJ1-1; a weak D match, TRBD1 (5 bases). The CDR3 length is 11 residues. Looked up from germline, CDR1 is SNHLY and CDR2 is FYNNEI.

Many counts were recorded for this clonotype. The V and J genes are TRBV7-2 and TRBJ1-3; a weak D match, TRBD1 (5 bases). The CDR3 is 14 amino acids. The V gene's germline CDR1 is SGHTA and CDR2 FQGNSA. Trimming pared 6 bases from V and 0 bases from J, leaving 9 bases between. CDR3: CASSSGLSGNTIYF. In nucleotides, the CDR3 is TGTGCCAGCAGTTCGGGACTCTCTGGAAACACCATATATTTT. The whole variable domain, filled in from reference TRBV7-2 and TRBJ1-3, reads GAGVSQSPSNKVTEKGKDVELRCDPISGHTALYWYRQSLGQGLEFLIYFQGNSAPDKSGLPSDRFSAERTGGSVSTLTIQRTQQEDSAVYLCASSSGLSGNTIYFGEGSWLTVV.

This clonotype was counted many times. The CDR3 region is CASTSAGRTETQYF. CDR3 DNA: TGTGCCAGCACCTCTGCCGGCAGGACAGAGACCCAGTACTTC. The rearrangement joins TRBV6-1 to TRBJ2-5; unclear D gene. The ends were cut back, 7 bases at V and 4 bases at J, with 16 bases in the middle. Per germline, CDR1 MNHNS and CDR2 SASEGT. The CDR3 runs to 14 residues.

The CDR3 DNA follows: TGTGCCAGCAGCTTAAGTCTAGCGGTAACATACGAGCAGTACTTC. Translation gives CASSLSLAVTYEQYF. This chain joins TRBV7-2 and TRBJ2-7; 7 nucleotides line up with TRBD2. There are 15 residues in the CDR3. The V and J ends lost 2 bases and 4 bases, in that order; junction bases with no gene match: 8. CDR1 is SGHTA and CDR2 is FQGNSA in the germline V gene.

In this sample, this clonotype turned up many times. This chain joins TRBV6-1 and TRBJ1-5; 8 bases align to TRBD1. Unmatched junction bases numbered 6, after V lost 10 bases and J lost 1 base. Germline CDR1 MNHNS, CDR2 SASEGT. The CDR3 sequence is 14 residues long. The DNA of the CDR3 is TGTGCCAAAACAGGGGGGGTAAGCAATCAGCCCCAGCATTTT. This gives the protein CAKTGGVSNQPQHF.